This TCR beta chain was retrieved from a study of cytomegalovirus exposure and HLA in healthy donors. The PCR had 60 Vbeta and 13 Jbeta primers. The protocol was immunoSEQ multiplex PCR, while the TCRdb copy is restricted to in-frame clones and leaves out a portion. The sample lists around 150,000 clones, approximately 80% occurring once. A word on this clone: The target antigen is unknown.

This CDR3 has 13 residues. V was shortened by 4 bases and J by 5 bases, with 11 bases between the two germline ends. CDR1 is SGHTA, CDR2 FQGNSA, per germline. Study conclusions and caveats: Presence/absence comparisons presumed near-even sequencing depth among donors.

The V and J genes are TRBV7-2 and TRBJ1-1, with D possibly matching TRBD1 (6 bases). The TCR comes from a woman aged 40 to 50 in good health and CMV-seronegative. The material sequenced was PBMCs. CDR3 coding DNA: TGTGCCAGCAGCTCCAGGGGTGGGACTGAAGCTTTCTTT. It is translated as CASSSRGGTEAFF. The entire variable domain, with the rest obtained from reference TRBV7-2 and TRBJ1-1, is as follows: GAGVSQSPSNKVTEKGKDVELRCDPISGHTALYWYRQSLGQGLEFLIYFQGNSAPDKSGLPSDRFSAERTGGSVSTLTIQRTQQEDSAVYLCASSSRGGTEAFFGQGTRLTVV.